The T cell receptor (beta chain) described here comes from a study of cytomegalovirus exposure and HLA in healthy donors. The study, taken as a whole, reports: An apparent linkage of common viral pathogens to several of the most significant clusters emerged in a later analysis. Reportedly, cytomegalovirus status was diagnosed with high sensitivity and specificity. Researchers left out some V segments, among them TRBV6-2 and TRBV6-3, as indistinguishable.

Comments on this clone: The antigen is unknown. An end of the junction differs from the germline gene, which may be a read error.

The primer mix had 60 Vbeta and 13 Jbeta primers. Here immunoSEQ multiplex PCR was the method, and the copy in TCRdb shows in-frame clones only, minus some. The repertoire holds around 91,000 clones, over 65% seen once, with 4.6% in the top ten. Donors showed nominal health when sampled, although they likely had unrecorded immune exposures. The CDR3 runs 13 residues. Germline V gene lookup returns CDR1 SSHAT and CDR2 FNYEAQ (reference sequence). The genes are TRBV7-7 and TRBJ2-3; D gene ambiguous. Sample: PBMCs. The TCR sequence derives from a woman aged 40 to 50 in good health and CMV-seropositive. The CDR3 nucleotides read TGTGCTAGCAGCACAGACCGCACAGATACGCAGTATTTT. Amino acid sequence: CASSTDRTDTQYF.